Described below is a single T cell receptor beta chain sequence and its context. The data derive from a study of T cell clonotyping in hematopoietic cell transplantation. The CDR3 covers 15 residues. With 4 bases clipped from V and 2 bases from J, the junction kept 4 bases outside the gene matches. Germline V gives CDR1 MGHRA, CDR2 YSYEKL. The repertoire was sequenced with immunoSEQ multiplex PCR; TCRdb's copy has only in-frame clones and lacks some. The sample includes several hundred clones, around 77% of them seen just once. V gene TRBV4-1 combines with J gene TRBJ2-7, with TRBD1 identical over 11 bases. The sequences come from PBMCs, collected 30 days after allogeneic stem cell transplant. This TCR was recovered from a female patient in her 30s who had an allogeneic stem cell transplant, so the T cells may come from the graft donor. Some clones in this sample may be carry-over from other donors' samples. CDR3 sequence: CASSLPGQGAYEQYF. Here the CDR3 DNA reads TGCGCCAGCAGCCTTCCGGGACAGGGGGCCTACGAGCAGTACTTC.